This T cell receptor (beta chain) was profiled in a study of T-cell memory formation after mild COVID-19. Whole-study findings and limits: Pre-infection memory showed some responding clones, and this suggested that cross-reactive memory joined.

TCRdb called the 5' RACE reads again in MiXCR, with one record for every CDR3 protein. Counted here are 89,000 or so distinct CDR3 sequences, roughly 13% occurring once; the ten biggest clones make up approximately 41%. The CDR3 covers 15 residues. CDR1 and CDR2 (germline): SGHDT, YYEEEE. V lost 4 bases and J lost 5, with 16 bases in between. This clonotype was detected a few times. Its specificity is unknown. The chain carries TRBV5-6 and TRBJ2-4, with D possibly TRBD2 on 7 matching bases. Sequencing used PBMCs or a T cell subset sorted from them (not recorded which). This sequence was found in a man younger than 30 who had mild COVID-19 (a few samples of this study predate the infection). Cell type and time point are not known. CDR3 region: CASSPGGRGENIQYF. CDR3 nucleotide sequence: TGTGCCAGCAGCCCGGGGGGCAGGGGCGAAAACATTCAGTACTTC.